This entry is about one T cell receptor (beta chain). Enrolment of Seattle patients took place during active infection, and they were followed longitudinally. Under the authors' procedure: Estimated nucleated cell counts came from reference gene primer amplification. TCRdb's copy holds only in-frame clones and misses some; the assay was immunoSEQ multiplex PCR. V and J calls and clone size are given by that table; D and trimming were obtained from the DNA. The sample lists some 400,000 clones, roughly 86% occurring once. Germline loops: CDR1 SGDLS, CDR2 YYNGEE. The CDR3 runs to 15 residues. With 4 bases removed from V and 3 bases from J, the gap between germline ends came to 17 bases. The sample comes from a study of blood T cell repertoires in COVID-19. Study in general: Samples taken during acute and convalescent COVID-19 were collected in the United States, Italy and Spain.

This chain connects TRBV9 to TRBJ2-7; D might be TRBD2 (6 bases). This receptor was identified in a woman in her thirties with COVID-19, enrolled during active disease. The specimen was peripheral blood. CDR3 amino acids: CASSPQEGSFYEQYF. Written as DNA, the CDR3 is TGTGCCAGCAGCCCCCAGGAGGGGTCCTTCTACGAGCAGTACTTC.